Given below is one T cell receptor (beta chain) in context. These data are taken from a study of blood T cell repertoires in COVID-19. Study in general: The United States, Italy and Spain provided the acute and convalescent COVID-19 samples. PBMCs, B-cell-depleted T cells, or T cells were the source of the cDNA or gDNA that made up the material.

The method was immunoSEQ multiplex PCR; TCRdb's version includes in-frame clones alone and lacks a portion of them. The sample lists over 10,000 clones; around nine tenths were seen once. CDR1 and CDR2 (germline): SQVTM, ANQGSEA. V lost 3 bases and J 9 bases, leaving 17 bases between the germline ends. This CDR3 has 13 residues. The V and J genes are TRBV29-1 and TRBJ1-2; weak D call: TRBD1 (6 bases). The sequenced material came from peripheral blood. This TCR came from an elderly man with acute or convalescent COVID-19. The CDR3 sequence is CSVEDRGLRSYTF. In nucleotides, the CDR3 is TGCAGCGTTGAGGACAGAGGCTTAAGAAGCTACACCTTC.